This TCR beta chain came from a study of yellow fever vaccine responses in identical twins. Regarding the study as a whole: Reportedly, twins showed a vaccine T cell response that looked partly convergent and partly personalized.

The CDR3 has 14 amino acids. Trimming took 2 bases from V and 5 from J, leaving 12 bases between them. TCRdb processed the RT-PCR reads anew with MiXCR; each CDR3 protein has one entry. Of about 4,000 distinct CDR3 sequences in the sample, 70% to 90% were seen once. As regards this clonotype: The antigen is not known.

Sequences were derived from T cells from blood (PBMCs), unsorted or a sorted subset (not recorded which), sampled before or after yellow fever vaccination (not recorded which). This chain joins TRBV12-3 or TRBV12-4 and TRBJ1-2; D is unresolved. The sequence was collected from a woman younger than 35 who received the yellow fever vaccine. As DNA, the CDR3 is TGTGCCAGCAGTTTAATGGCCTCGACTTATGGCTACACCTTC. Encoded protein: CASSLMASTYGYTF.